These 28 T cell receptor beta chains came from one sample sequenced in a study of OX40 agonist ivuxolimab in advanced cancers. The table came from immunoSEQ multiplex PCR; TCRdb's copy has only in-frame clones and leaves some out. This table has tens of thousands of clones, about 82% appearing once. The source material was CD4+ or CD8+ T cells sorted from blood, sampled in a trial of the OX40 agonist ivuxolimab. These receptors were obtained from an adult with an advanced solid tumor such as melanoma, head and neck, liver or kidney cancer.

The chain carries TRBV28 and TRBJ2-7; D is unresolved. Trimming removed 6 bases at V and 6 bases at J, with 15 bases between. Germline-derived CDR1 and CDR2 are MDHEN and SYDVKM. The CDR3 length is 13 residues. This chain's CDR3 is CASSPPFNREQYF. DNA for the CDR3: TGTGCCAGCAGCCCCCCCTTTAACCGCGAGCAGTACTTC.

The chain uses TRBV10-3 and TRBJ2-7, with 9 bases fitting TRBD1. Germline values: CDR1 ENHRY, CDR2 SYGVKD. The CDR3 sequence is 13 residues long. Losses at the gene ends were 5 bases for V and 6 bases for J; bases not matched to a gene: 5. The DNA for the CDR3 is TGTGCCATCAGTAGGGACAGGGTGGGCGAGCAGTACTTC. Translating gives CAISRDRVGEQYF.

This clone was recorded only once. The chain uses TRBV10-3 and TRBJ2-5; 12 nucleotides line up with TRBD2. The CDR3 runs to 18 residues. The germline CDR1 and CDR2 sequences are ENHRY and SYGVKD. V gave up 4 bases and J gave up 1 base; unmatched junction bases: 10. In DNA form, the CDR3 reads TGTGCCATCAGTGGCGGAGCTAGCGGGAGGGGGCCCCAAGAGACCCAGTACTTC. It is translated as CAISGGASGRGPQETQYF.

This chain uses TRBV10-3 with TRBJ1-5; D not certain. Trimming cost V 0 bases and J 6 bases, with 18 bases left between them. This CDR3 region has 17 residues. Germline V gene data show CDR1 as ENHRY and CDR2 as SYGVKD. The CDR3 loop is CAISESPQEVRVQPQHF. The DNA of the CDR3 is TGTGCCATCAGTGAGTCTCCCCAGGAAGTTCGGGTTCAGCCCCAGCATTTT.

The V and J genes are TRBV7-6 and TRBJ1-1; 7 bases match TRBD1. The CDR3 runs to 15 residues. V was pared by 6 bases and J by 4 bases, with 11 bases of the junction left unmatched. CDR1 is SGHVS and CDR2 is FNYEAQ in the germline V gene. The DNA for the CDR3 is TGTGCCAGCAGTCGCAGGGGGGGAGTAGGCACTGAAGCTTTCTTT. Residues: CASSRRGGVGTEAFF.

The chain combines TRBV6-5 with TRBJ1-6, with a tentative D call TRBD1 (6 bases). Germline-derived CDR1 and CDR2 are MNHEY and SVGAGI. V shed 3 bases and J shed 9 bases, with 18 bases lying between them. The length of the CDR3 is 16 residues. The CDR3 here is CASSYRGNKIASPLHF. The CDR3 DNA reads as TGTGCCAGCAGTTATAGGGGGAACAAGATTGCTTCACCCCTCCACTTT.

This chain links TRBV27 with TRBJ1-4; D is possibly TRBD1 (5 bases). The CDR3 has 15 residues. Germline-derived CDR1 and CDR2 are MNHEY and SMNVEV (reference sequence). Trimming left V 4 bases short and J 7 bases short, with 16 bases between. CDR3 residues: CASSSLSGGTEKLFF. CDR3 sequence (DNA): TGTGCCAGCAGTTCCCTCTCGGGAGGGACTGAAAAACTGTTTTTT. Combining the CDR3 with reference TRBV27 and TRBJ1-4 gives the whole variable domain EAQVTQNPRYLITVTGKKLTVTCSQNMNHEYMSWYRQDPGLGLRQIYYSMNVEVTDKGDVPEGYKVSRKEKRNFPLILESPSPNQTSLYFCASSSLSGGTEKLFFGSGTQLSVL.

This clone was observed a single time. The CDR3 sequence is CASSSGTGGYEQYF. CDR3 in DNA: TGTGCCAGCAGCTCCGGGACAGGGGGGTACGAGCAGTACTTC. V usage is TRBV7-9 and J usage is TRBJ2-7; TRBD1 matches at 11 bases. CDR1 and CDR2 from the germline V gene are SEHNR and FQNEAQ (reference sequence). This CDR3 has 14 residues. The ends lost 4 bases at V and 4 bases at J; junction bases unmatched: 3.

V usage is TRBV27 and J usage is TRBJ1-4; the D is unclear. Per germline, CDR1 MNHEY and CDR2 SMNVEV (reference sequence). This CDR3 has 14 amino acids. V was clipped by 0 bases and J by 4 bases, with 6 bases between them. CDR3 protein: CASSLSILNEKLFF. The CDR3 DNA reads as TGTGCCAGCAGTTTATCGATTCTTAATGAAAAACTGTTTTTT.

The J gene is TRBJ2-3, the V gene TRBV7-2, with D maybe TRBD1 (5 bases). V gave up 5 bases and J gave up 1 base, with 19 bases separating them. Germline V gene sequence: CDR1 SGHTA, CDR2 FQGNSA. The CDR3 consists of 17 residues. CDR3 DNA sequence: TGTGCCAGCAGCAAAAGGGGCCGTGGCGGAGGCACAGATACGCAGTATTTT. It translates to CASSKRGRGGGTDTQYF.

This clone was detected a few times. The chain recombines TRBV30 with TRBJ2-1; 8 bases match TRBD2. Germline trimming cut 8 bases from V and 4 bases from J; bases unmatched to any gene: 7. Germline CDR1 and CDR2: GTSNPN and SVGIG (reference sequence). The CDR3 extends over 13 amino acids. The CDR3 DNA follows: TGTGCCGGTAGCGGGGTAGCGTACAATGAGCAGTTCTTC. Its protein product is CAGSGVAYNEQFF.

This chain connects TRBV7-9 to TRBJ2-7, with TRBD1 matching 7 bases. Germline V lookup: CDR1 SEHNR, CDR2 FQNEAQ (reference sequence). The CDR3 covers 16 residues. V shed 4 bases and J 5 bases; nucleotides not matched to a gene: 14. For the CDR3, the DNA is TGTGCCAGCAGCTCCCTCACAGGGGAAAATTTCGACGAGCAGTACTTC. It codes for CASSSLTGENFDEQYF.

The chain employs TRBV6-5 and TRBJ1-3; possibly TRBD1 for D (6 bases). The CDR3 covers 15 residues. Trimming stripped 11 bases from V and 0 bases from J, with 17 bases between. Germline values: CDR1 MNHEY, CDR2 SVGAGI. CDR3 nucleotides: TGTGCCGGATACGGGACAACGGACTCTGGAAACACCATATATTTT. It translates to CAGYGTTDSGNTIYF.

CDR3 amino acids: CASSLGEGQYF. The CDR3 nucleotides read TGCGCCAGCAGCTTGGGAGAGGGGCAGTACTTC. V gene TRBV5-1 combines with J gene TRBJ2-7, with D tentatively TRBD2 (5 bases). Germline loops: CDR1 SGHRS, CDR2 YFSETQ. The CDR3 loop spans 11 amino acids. Trimming pared 0 bases from V and 9 bases from J, leaving 7 bases between.

The chain recombines TRBV6-5 with TRBJ1-2, with 8 bases matching TRBD1. This CDR3 has 14 amino acids. Trimming at V came to 2 bases and at J to 8 bases, leaving 7 bases not matched to a gene. Per the germline V gene, CDR1 is MNHEY and CDR2 is SVGAGI. In DNA, the CDR3 is TGTGCCAGCAGTTACCGGGGACAGGCTGGCGGCTACACCTTC. It codes for CASSYRGQAGGYTF.

V and J are TRBV5-6 and TRBJ2-7, with D possibly being TRBD2 (6 bases). The CDR3 is made up of 15 amino acids. CDR1 and CDR2 (germline): SGHDT, YYEEEE. V dropped 4 bases and J dropped 7 bases, with 21 bases sitting between them. This chain's CDR3 is CASSQWGSGVREQYF. In DNA, the CDR3 is TGTGCCAGCAGCCAATGGGGGTCGGGGGTGAGGGAGCAGTACTTC.

The J gene is TRBJ2-5, the V gene TRBV5-1; D is perhaps TRBD2 (6 bases). CDR1 is SGHRS, CDR2 YFSETQ, per germline. The CDR3 has 14 residues. The ends were cut back, 5 bases at V and 2 bases at J, with 13 bases in the middle. The CDR3 spells CASSPPGVQETQYF. CDR3 nucleotides: TGCGCCAGCAGTCCTCCGGGGGTACAAGAGACCCAGTACTTC.

The V and J genes are TRBV6-6 and TRBJ2-7; D possibly corresponds to TRBD1 (5 bases). Per the germline V gene, CDR1 is MNHNY and CDR2 is SVGAGI (reference sequence). This CDR3 region has 13 residues. Trimming removed 2 bases at V and 6 bases at J, with 11 bases between. The CDR3 loop is CASSYQGRSEQYF. The DNA for the CDR3 is TGTGCCAGCAGTTACCAGGGAAGGTCCGAGCAGTACTTC.

This clone was seen just once. The V call is TRBV18, the J call TRBJ1-1, with D perhaps matching TRBD1 (5 bases). The CDR3 has 14 residues. CDR1 KGHSH and CDR2 LQKENI come from the germline V gene. Trimming pared 4 bases from V and 3 bases from J, leaving 12 bases between. The CDR3 here is CASSRQVGDTEAFF. The CDR3, as DNA: TGTGCCAGCTCACGGCAAGTGGGGGACACTGAAGCTTTCTTT.

Comments on this clone: Other DNA sequences in the sample encode the same CDR3. This chain uses TRBV5-1 with TRBJ1-5, with 7 bases lining up with TRBD1. With 2 bases clipped from V and 0 bases from J, the junction kept 2 bases outside the gene matches. Germline V lookup: CDR1 SGHRS, CDR2 YFSETQ. The CDR3 sequence is 15 residues long. CDR3: CASSLQGYSNQPQHF. The CDR3 DNA is TGCGCCAGCAGCTTACAGGGGTATAGCAATCAGCCCCAGCATTTT.

The table lists this clone with a count of one. CDR3 protein: CASSPGLDSSNQPQHF. As DNA, the CDR3 is TGTGCCAGCAGCCCTGGACTTGACAGTTCCAATCAGCCCCAGCATTTT. The gene calls are TRBV7-9 and TRBJ1-5; D perhaps matches TRBD1 (5 bases). The CDR3 is 16 residues long. Trimming shortened V by 5 bases and J by 3 bases, and 17 bases separated the two germline ends. From germline, CDR1 is SEHNR and CDR2 FQNEAQ (reference sequence).

The chain links TRBV27 to TRBJ2-5; D is unclear. The V end was cut by 3 bases, the J end by 5 bases, with 13 bases between. Germline V CDR1 and CDR2: MNHEY, SMNVEV (reference sequence). This CDR3 spans 14 amino acids. In DNA, the CDR3 is TGTGCCAGCAGTTTTAATTTGGAAGGGGAGACCCAGTACTTC. Translation gives CASSFNLEGETQYF.

This clone has only one observation. This rearrangement joins TRBV7-9 to TRBJ1-2, with D perhaps TRBD1 (6 bases). This CDR3 is 14 amino acids long. The germline gives CDR1 SEHNR, CDR2 FQNEAQ (reference sequence). V was cut by 2 bases and J by 5 bases, with 12 bases left in between. DNA for the CDR3: TGTGCCAGCAGCTTATACAGGGCGAGATATGGCTACACCTTC. Its translation is CASSLYRARYGYTF.

V usage is TRBV27 and J usage is TRBJ1-1; no firm D call. This CDR3 region has 15 residues. The ends were cut back, 4 bases at V and 4 bases at J, with 16 bases in the middle. The germline gives CDR1 MNHEY, CDR2 SMNVEV (reference sequence). CDR3 sequence (DNA): TGTGCCAGCAGTTCATGGGCAGGTACTGGCACTGAAGCTTTCTTT. Translating it yields CASSSWAGTGTEAFF.

The genes are TRBV6-6 and TRBJ1-3; no clear D. V dropped 5 bases and J dropped 4 bases, with 6 bases sitting between them. The CDR3 sequence is 12 residues long. The germline V gene encodes CDR1 MNHNY and CDR2 SVGAGI (reference sequence). For the CDR3, the DNA is TGTGCCAGCAGTGCACAGGGAAACACCATATATTTT. This codes for CASSAQGNTIYF.

This clone was found many times. This chain joins TRBV11-2 and TRBJ2-7; TRBD1 is a possible D gene (6 bases). The CDR3 length is 11 residues. V was pared by 4 bases and J by 11 bases, with 12 bases between. Germline assignment: CDR1 SGHAT and CDR2 FQNNGV. CDR3 protein: CASSSYRDKYF. The DNA for the CDR3 is TGTGCCAGCAGCTCCTACAGGGATAAGTACTTC.

The chain uses TRBV5-1 and TRBJ1-2, with D maybe TRBD1 (6 bases). The CDR3 extends over 14 amino acids. CDR1 and CDR2 (germline): SGHRS, YFSETQ. V lost 7 bases to trimming and J lost 7 bases, with 20 bases between them. The CDR3 is CASRRTVSIGGYTF. For the CDR3, the DNA is TGCGCCAGCCGCAGGACAGTGTCCATAGGTGGCTACACCTTC.

The chain has TRBV5-4 and TRBJ2-3; D gene ambiguous. The germline V and J ends were trimmed by 2 bases and 3 bases, with 4 bases remaining between them. Per the germline V gene, CDR1 is SGHNT and CDR2 is YYREEE (reference sequence). This CDR3 spans 12 amino acids. The CDR3 coding sequence is TGTGCCAGCAGCTTTTTTACAGATACGCAGTATTTT. Residues: CASSFFTDTQYF. Full variable domain (rest looked up from reference TRBV5-4 and TRBJ2-3): ETGVTQSPTHLIKTRGQQVTLRCSSQSGHNTVSWYQQALGQGPQFIFQYYREEENGRGNFPPRFSGLQFPNYSSELNVNALELDDSALYLCASSFFTDTQYFGPGTRLTVL.